The 20 T cell receptor beta chains below all came from one sample that was sequenced in a study of shared clonotypes between healthy human individuals. The repertoire was sequenced with immunoSEQ multiplex PCR; TCRdb's copy has only in-frame clones and lacks some. The repertoire includes 600,000 to 800,000 clones, 55% to 80% of them detected once, and roughly 1.8% sits in the top ten. Sequenced: memory CD4+ T cells sorted from blood. Noted subset: CD45RA-negative fraction. Source of these receptors: a woman in her thirties in good health.

V gene TRBV19 combines with J gene TRBJ2-6; D gene ambiguous. The CDR3 consists of 16 residues. The V and J ends lost 2 bases and 0 bases respectively, with 8 bases between them. Germline loops: CDR1 LNHDA, CDR2 SQIVND (reference sequence). CDR3 protein: CASSILWSSGANVLTF. Written as DNA, the CDR3 is TGTGCCAGTAGTATACTCTGGAGCTCTGGGGCCAACGTCCTGACTTTC.

This clone was detected only once. Written as DNA, the CDR3 is TGTGCCATCAGTGATCCTACCGGGACAGGACTCTATGGCTACACCTTC. Amino acids: CAISDPTGTGLYGYTF. The chain combines TRBV10-3 with TRBJ1-2; 8 bases line up with TRBD1. Germline loops: CDR1 ENHRY, CDR2 SYGVKD. The CDR3 covers 16 residues. The V gene end was trimmed by 3 bases and the J gene end by 4 bases; junction bases not matched to a gene: 10.

This chain uses TRBV7-8 with TRBJ1-5; the D is unclear. The CDR3 contains 16 residues. Germline V gene data show CDR1 as SGHVS and CDR2 as FQNEAQ. Deletions cut 4 bases from V and 0 bases from J, with 13 bases between. The CDR3 DNA reads as TGTGCCAGCAGCTCCGGTTCAGCGTATAGCAATCAGCCCCAGCATTTT. It translates to CASSSGSAYSNQPQHF.

J is TRBJ2-5 and V is TRBV25-1; TRBD1 matches at 8 bases. The germline CDR1 and CDR2 sequences are MGHDK and SYGVNS. V shed 5 bases, J shed 5 bases, and the junction held 10 bases outside the gene matches. The CDR3 spans 15 residues. Here the CDR3 reads CASSKMTGAGETQYF. The CDR3 DNA is TGTGCCAGCAGTAAAATGACAGGGGCGGGGGAGACCCAGTACTTC.

The chain has TRBV7-9 and TRBJ1-4; 8 nucleotides agree with TRBD1. V was pared by 2 bases and J by 6 bases, with 5 bases of the junction left unmatched. Germline V gives CDR1 SEHNR, CDR2 FQNEAQ (reference sequence). The CDR3 consists of 15 residues. CDR3 sequence: CASSLWTGRDEKLFF. The CDR3 nucleotides are TGTGCCAGCAGCTTATGGACAGGGAGGGATGAAAAACTGTTTTTT.

The chain uses TRBV7-3 and TRBJ2-2; 8 bases are shared with TRBD2. The V gene end was trimmed by 5 bases and the J gene end by 3 bases; junction bases not matched to a gene: 14. The CDR3 extends over 18 amino acids. Germline CDR1 is SGHTA and CDR2 is FQGTGA. The CDR3 is CASSARPVAGYDTGELFF. CDR3 DNA: TGTGCCAGCAGCGCGAGACCCGTAGCGGGATATGACACCGGGGAGCTGTTTTTT.

The gene calls are TRBV15 and TRBJ2-7; D unclear. Germline loops: CDR1 LNHNV, CDR2 YYDKDF (reference sequence). V was shortened by 6 bases and J by 4 bases, with 10 bases between the two germline ends. The CDR3 is 12 amino acids. The DNA of the CDR3 is TGTGCCACCAGGGGGATCGGATACGAGCAGTACTTC. This translates into CATRGIGYEQYF.

The chain links TRBV10-1 to TRBJ1-1; D not resolved. The V gene's germline CDR1 is WNHNN and CDR2 SYGVQD (reference sequence). The CDR3 sequence is 13 residues long. V was trimmed by 4 bases and J by 1 base, leaving 7 bases between them. The CDR3 DNA sequence: TGCGCCAGCAGTGTCGCGAGGAACACTGAAGCTTTCTTT. It encodes CASSVARNTEAFF.

CDR3 amino acids: CASSFVPTARDRGLVTIYF. The CDR3 bases are TGTGCCAGCAGCTTTGTACCGACTGCAAGGGACAGGGGGTTGGTCACCATATATTTT. V is TRBV7-9 and J is TRBJ1-3, with 11 nucleotides matching TRBD1. The V and J ends lost 3 bases and 9 bases, in that order; junction bases with no gene match: 19. CDR3 length equals 19 residues. Germline V gives CDR1 SEHNR, CDR2 FQNEAQ (reference sequence).

The gene calls are TRBV15 and TRBJ2-7, with D maybe TRBD2 (6 bases). The ends were cut back, 3 bases at V and 0 bases at J, with 15 bases in the middle. The germline V gene has CDR1 LNHNV and CDR2 YYDKDF (reference sequence). The CDR3 consists of 16 residues. The CDR3 loop is CATSRGSGASSYEQYF. CDR3 nucleotide sequence: TGTGCCACCAGCAGGGGTTCGGGAGCGAGCTCCTACGAGCAGTACTTC. The full variable domain, rest sourced from reference TRBV15 and TRBJ2-7, is DAMVIQNPRYQVTQFGKPVTLSCSQTLNHNVMYWYQQKSSQAPKLLFHYYDKDFNNEADTPDNFQSRRPNTSFCFLDIRSPGLGDTAMYLCATSRGSGASSYEQYFGPGTRLTVT.

This chain connects TRBV28 to TRBJ1-2, with TRBD1 identical over 8 bases. CDR1 and CDR2 (germline): MDHEN, SYDVKM. CDR3 length: 15 amino acids. Trimming at V came to 4 bases and at J to 4 bases, leaving 8 bases not matched to a gene. In DNA form, the CDR3 reads TGTGCCAGCAGTTCCCCGACAGGGGCTGGCTATGGCTACACCTTC. It specifies CASSSPTGAGYGYTF.

V and J are TRBV4-1 and TRBJ2-5; D uncertain. V lost 0 bases and J 5 bases, leaving 4 bases between the germline ends. CDR3 length: 12 residues. Germline V gene data show CDR1 as MGHRA and CDR2 as YSYEKL. This CDR3 is CASSQDEETQYF. The CDR3 DNA reads TGCGCCAGCAGCCAAGATGAGGAGACCCAGTACTTC.

V is TRBV28 and J is TRBJ1-1, with no clear D. The CDR3 is made up of 17 amino acids. Trimming removed 2 bases from V and 0 bases from J, with 16 bases in between. The germline CDR1 and CDR2 sequences are MDHEN and SYDVKM. For the CDR3, the DNA is TGTGCCAGCAGTTTACCGAGGACGGACCCAATGAACACTGAAGCTTTCTTT. Translation: CASSLPRTDPMNTEAFF.

This rearrangement joins TRBV28 to TRBJ1-5; D is uncertain. Trimming shortened V by 8 bases and J by 0 bases, and 11 bases separated the two germline ends. Germline V CDR1 and CDR2: MDHEN, SYDVKM. The CDR3 has 14 amino acids. This CDR3 reads CASGIPNSNQPQHF. The CDR3 nucleotides are TGTGCCAGCGGCATACCTAATAGCAATCAGCCCCAGCATTTT.

The rearrangement joins TRBV21-1 to TRBJ2-2; the DNA was not used to check the table's D call, TRBD2. TRBV21-1 is listed as a pseudogene. The CDR3 runs to 18 residues. CDR3 in amino acids: CASSWGRWSGRATGELFF. For the CDR3, the DNA is TGTGCCAGCAGCTGGGGTCGTTGGAGCGGGAGGGCGACCGGGGAGCTGTTTTTT.

This clone was picked up one time. The chain employs TRBV4-1 and TRBJ2-5, with a possible D match to TRBD2 (6 bases). Trimming pared 3 bases from V and 5 bases from J, leaving 22 bases between. The CDR3 runs 17 residues. Germline CDR1 MGHRA, CDR2 YSYEKL. The CDR3 region has the DNA TGCGCCAGCAGCCACCCCTCGGTGATGACTAGATTGGAGACCCAGTACTTC. This sequence encodes CASSHPSVMTRLETQYF.

In nucleotides, the CDR3 is TGCGCCAGCAGTCAAGGCAGGGGAGGGGAAACCCAGTACTTC. Residues: CASSQGRGGETQYF. This chain joins TRBV23-1 and TRBJ2-5, with D possibly being TRBD2 (7 bases). TRBV23-1 is recorded as an ORF, its role being uncertain. The CDR3 has 14 amino acids. V was pared by 2 bases and J by 8 bases, with 15 bases between.

This clone came up once. The genes are TRBV1 and TRBJ1-5. TRBV1 is recorded as a pseudogene. The length of the CDR3 is 15 residues. DNA for the CDR3: TGCACCAGCAGAAAACAGAGGAATAGCAATCAGCCCCAGCATTTT. Translation gives CTSRKQRNSNQPQHF.

The V and J genes are TRBV5-6 and TRBJ1-5; D is undetermined. This CDR3 is built from 14 residues. Germline V gene sequence: CDR1 SGHDT, CDR2 YYEEEE. V was clipped by 0 bases and J by 0 bases, with 4 bases between them. In nucleotides, the CDR3 is TGTGCCAGCAGCTTGGCTTATAGCAATCAGCCCCAGCATTTT. This encodes CASSLAYSNQPQHF.

This clone occurred once. The chain uses TRBV5-1 and TRBJ2-7; TRBD2 agrees at 10 bases. Germline V gives CDR1 SGHRS, CDR2 YFSETQ. The CDR3 is 16 amino acids. Trimming took 1 base from V and 5 from J; bases not matched to a gene: 9. The chain's CDR3 is CASSLRASGSLHEQYF. As DNA, the CDR3 is TGCGCCAGCAGCTTGAGGGCTAGCGGGAGTCTCCACGAGCAGTACTTC. Full variable domain (outside the CDR3, taken from reference TRBV5-1 and TRBJ2-7): KAGVTQTPRYLIKTRGQQVTLSCSPISGHRSVSWYQQTPGQGLQFLFEYFSETQRNKGNFPGRFSGRQFSNSRSEMNVSTLELGDSALYLCASSLRASGSLHEQYFGPGTRLTVT.